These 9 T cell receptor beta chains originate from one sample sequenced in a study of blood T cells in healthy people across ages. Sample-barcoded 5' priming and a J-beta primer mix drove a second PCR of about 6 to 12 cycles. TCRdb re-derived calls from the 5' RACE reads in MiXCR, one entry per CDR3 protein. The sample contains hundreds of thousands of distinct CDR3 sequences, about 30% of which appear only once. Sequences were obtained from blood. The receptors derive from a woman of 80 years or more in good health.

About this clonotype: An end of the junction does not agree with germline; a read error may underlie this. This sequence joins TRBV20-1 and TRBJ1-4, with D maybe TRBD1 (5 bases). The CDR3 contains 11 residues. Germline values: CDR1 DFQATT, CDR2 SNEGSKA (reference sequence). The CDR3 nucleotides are TGCAGTGCTGAGTCGGGGGAAAGACTGTTTTTT. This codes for CSAESGERLFF.

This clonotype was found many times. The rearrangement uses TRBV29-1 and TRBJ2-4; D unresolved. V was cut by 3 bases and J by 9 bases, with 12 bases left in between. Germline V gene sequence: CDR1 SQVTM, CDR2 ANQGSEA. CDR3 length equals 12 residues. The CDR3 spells CSVDTPHLIQYF. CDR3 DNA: TGCAGCGTTGATACCCCGCACCTCATTCAGTACTTC.

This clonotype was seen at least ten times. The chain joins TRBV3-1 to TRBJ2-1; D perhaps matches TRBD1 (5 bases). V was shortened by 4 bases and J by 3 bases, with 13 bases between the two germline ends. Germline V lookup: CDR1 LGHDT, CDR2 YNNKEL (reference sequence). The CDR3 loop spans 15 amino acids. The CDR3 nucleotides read TGTGCCAGCAGCCCCTCATCCAGGGTCTACAATGAGCAGTTCTTC. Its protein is CASSPSSRVYNEQFF.

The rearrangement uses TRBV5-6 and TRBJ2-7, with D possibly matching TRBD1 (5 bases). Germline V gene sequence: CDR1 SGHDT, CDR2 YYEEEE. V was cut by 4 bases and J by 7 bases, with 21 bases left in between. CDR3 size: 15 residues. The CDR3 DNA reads TGTGCCAGCAGCACCGGACACCTATCCTACAATGAGCAGTACTTC. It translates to CASSTGHLSYNEQYF.

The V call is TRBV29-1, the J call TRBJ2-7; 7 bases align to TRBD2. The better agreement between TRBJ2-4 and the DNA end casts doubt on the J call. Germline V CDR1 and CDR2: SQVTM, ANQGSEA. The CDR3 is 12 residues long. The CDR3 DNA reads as TGCAGCGTTCGCGGGAGAGGAGACATTCAGTACTTC. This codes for CSVRGRGDIQYF.

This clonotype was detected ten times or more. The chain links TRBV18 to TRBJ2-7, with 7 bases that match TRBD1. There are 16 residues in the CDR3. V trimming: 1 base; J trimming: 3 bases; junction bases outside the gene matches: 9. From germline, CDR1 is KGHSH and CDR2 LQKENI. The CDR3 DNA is TGTGCCAGCTCACCACACAGGGGTCCGGTAAACTACGAGCAGTACTTC. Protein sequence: CASSPHRGPVNYEQYF.

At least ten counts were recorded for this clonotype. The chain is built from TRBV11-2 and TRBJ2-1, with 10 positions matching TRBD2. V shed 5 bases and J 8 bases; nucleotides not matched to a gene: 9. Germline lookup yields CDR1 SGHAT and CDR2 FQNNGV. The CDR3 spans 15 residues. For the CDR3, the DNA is TGTGCCAGCAGCCACCAGCGGGGGGGTACGGATGAGCAGTTCTTC. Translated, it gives CASSHQRGGTDEQFF.

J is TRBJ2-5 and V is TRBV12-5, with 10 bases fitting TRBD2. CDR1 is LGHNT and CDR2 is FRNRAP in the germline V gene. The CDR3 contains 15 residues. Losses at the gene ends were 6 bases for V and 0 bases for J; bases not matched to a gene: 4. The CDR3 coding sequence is TGTGCTAGTGGCCCGGGACTAGCGAACCAAGAGACCCAGTACTTC. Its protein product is CASGPGLANQETQYF.

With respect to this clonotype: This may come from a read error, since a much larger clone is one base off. In DNA form, the CDR3 reads TGCACCAGCAGCTTGGACGGAGGGAGGGATGAAAAACTGTTTTTT. Protein sequence: CTSSLDGGRDEKLFF. The V and J genes are TRBV5-1 and TRBJ1-4; D uncertain. This CDR3 contains 15 residues. Germline values: CDR1 SGHRS, CDR2 YFSETQ.